These 18 T cell receptor beta chains share one sample of origin, sequenced in a study of T cell clones after liver transplantation. Assay: immunoSEQ multiplex PCR; the TCRdb copy retains only in-frame clones and omits some. The repertoire consists of some 80,000 clones, with roughly 84% occurring once and the leading ten covering 2.1%. The specimen comprised CD4+ T cells from blood, sampled less than 50 months after liver transplant. These receptors originate from a human patient who received a liver transplant. A subset of T cells may come from the graft donor.

V and J are TRBV25-1 and TRBJ2-7; 7 bases are a match to TRBD1. Losses at the gene ends were 8 bases for V and 7 bases for J; bases not matched to a gene: 5. CDR1 MGHDK and CDR2 SYGVNS come from the germline V gene. The CDR3 extends over 11 amino acids. CDR3 region: CASEGAYEQYF. The CDR3 nucleotides are TGTGCCAGCGAGGGGGCGTATGAGCAGTACTTC.

The rearrangement uses TRBV11-3 and TRBJ2-7; D unclear. Deletions cut 2 bases from V and 5 bases from J, with 10 bases between. CDR3 size: 13 residues. Germline CDR1 is SGHNT and CDR2 is YENEEA. In nucleotides, the CDR3 is TGTGCCAGCAGCTTAACAGCTGCCCACGAGCAGTACTTC. Protein: CASSLTAAHEQYF.

The rearrangement joins TRBV7-2 to TRBJ2-1, with TRBD1 matching 10 bases. CDR3 length: 15 amino acids. Germline loops: CDR1 SGHTA, CDR2 FQGNSA. The trim removed 0 bases at V and 5 bases at J, leaving 1 base unmatched. The CDR3 sequence is CASSLAGQGNNEQFF. CDR3 sequence (DNA): TGTGCCAGCAGCTTAGCGGGACAGGGGAACAATGAGCAGTTCTTC.

The CDR3 is CAISESTGRDTIYF. In DNA, the CDR3 is TGTGCCATCAGTGAGTCTACAGGACGGGACACCATATATTTT. The chain is built from TRBV10-3 and TRBJ1-3; maybe TRBD1 (5 bases). Germline V gene data show CDR1 as ENHRY and CDR2 as SYGVKD. The CDR3 loop spans 14 amino acids. Trimming pared 0 bases from V and 8 bases from J, leaving 11 bases between.

The gene calls are TRBV6-4 and TRBJ2-7; 9 nucleotides agree with TRBD2. J gave up 2 bases and V 6 bases, and 2 bases lay outside the gene matches. Germline CDR1 MRHNA, CDR2 SNTAGT. This CDR3 has 13 amino acids. This CDR3 is CASRASGAYEQYF. DNA of the CDR3: TGTGCCAGCAGGGCTAGCGGGGCCTACGAGCAGTACTTC.

The chain joins TRBV23-1 to TRBJ1-5; no definite D call. TRBV23-1 is an ORF; its function is uncertain. CDR3 size: 13 residues. V lost 0 bases to trimming and J lost 7 bases, with 7 bases between them. The CDR3 DNA reads as TGCGCCAGCAGTCAATCGGCGGAGCAGCCCCAGCATTTT. It translates to CASSQSAEQPQHF.

The rearrangement links TRBV7-9 to TRBJ1-3; no clear D gene. The CDR3 runs 14 residues. The germline V gene has CDR1 SEHNR and CDR2 FQNEAQ (reference sequence). The V end was cut by 1 base, the J end by 2 bases, with 6 bases between. The CDR3 here is CASSLEQPGNTIYF. The CDR3 DNA reads TGTGCCAGCAGCTTAGAACAGCCTGGAAACACCATATATTTT.

This chain connects TRBV20-1 to TRBJ1-1; 7 bases align to TRBD1. Germline V lookup: CDR1 DFQATT, CDR2 SNEGSKA (reference sequence). The CDR3 contains 11 residues. Germline trimming cut 6 bases from V and 11 bases from J; bases unmatched to any gene: 9. The CDR3 region has the DNA TGCAGTGCGGGGGAGGGGGCGAGGGCTTTCTTT. It encodes CSAGEGARAFF.

V usage is TRBV5-1 and J usage is TRBJ2-3, with 10 positions matching TRBD2. Unmatched junction bases numbered 6, after V lost 0 bases and J lost 5 bases. CDR3 length: 16 residues. Germline-derived CDR1 and CDR2 are SGHRS and YFSETQ. CDR3 DNA sequence: TGCGCCAGCAGCTTGGAAGGGACTAGCGTCAGAGATACGCAGTATTTT. It specifies CASSLEGTSVRDTQYF.

The V and J genes are TRBV6-5 and TRBJ2-7; D is undetermined. The CDR3 totals 15 residues. Germline CDR1 is MNHEY and CDR2 is SVGAGI. With 3 bases removed from V and 2 bases from J, the gap between germline ends came to 14 bases. CDR3 sequence: CASSYWERKPYEQYF. The CDR3 nucleotides are TGTGCCAGCAGTTATTGGGAAAGGAAGCCCTACGAGCAGTACTTC.

This clone was seen a handful of times. The chain combines TRBV6-6 with TRBJ2-1; D remains unclear. Trimming removed 0 bases from V and 4 bases from J, with 7 bases in between. CDR1 and CDR2 (germline): MNHNY, SVGAGI (reference sequence). This CDR3 spans 14 amino acids. CDR3 sequence reads: CASSYSRVYNEQFF. The CDR3 nucleotides are TGTGCCAGCAGTTACTCGCGAGTTTACAATGAGCAGTTCTTC.

The CDR3 DNA follows: TGTGCCAGTAGTTCCCCGAGGCAGGCCGCCGCGGCTGGGGCCAACGTCCTGACTTTC. It specifies CASSSPRQAAAAGANVLTF. The chain is built from TRBV19 and TRBJ2-6, with D unclear. Trimming stripped 5 bases from V and 2 bases from J, with 22 bases between. Germline V gene data show CDR1 as LNHDA and CDR2 as SQIVND (reference sequence). There are 19 residues in the CDR3.

The V and J genes are TRBV4-3 and TRBJ2-2; 7 bases are a match to TRBD1. Germline CDR1 reads LGHNA; CDR2 reads YSLEER. The CDR3 is 14 residues long. V dropped 4 bases and J dropped 5; count of bases not matched to a gene: 4. The CDR3 loop reads CASSPGTVTGELFF. The CDR3, as DNA: TGCGCCAGCAGCCCCGGGACAGTTACCGGGGAGCTGTTTTTT.

A single count supports this clone. The chain joins TRBV5-4 to TRBJ1-4; D remains ambiguous. Germline CDR1 reads SGHNT; CDR2 reads YYREEE (reference sequence). The CDR3 spans 12 residues. With 6 bases removed from V and 5 bases from J, the gap between germline ends came to 8 bases. The CDR3 loop is CASTGPNEKLFF. In nucleotides, the CDR3 is TGTGCCAGCACGGGCCCCAATGAAAAACTGTTTTTT.

Notes on this clone: Relative to the germline gene, one junction end is altered; a read error may explain this. The V and J genes are TRBV27 and TRBJ2-7; 8 bases match TRBD1. Per the germline V gene, CDR1 is MNHEY and CDR2 is SMNVEV (reference sequence). The CDR3 spans 18 residues. The CDR3 nucleotides are TGTGCCAGCCGTTTTCGCTCGACCTCCGGGCAGGGGGCTGGGGAGCAGTACTTC. It translates to CASRFRSTSGQGAGEQYF.

The chain is built from TRBV13 and TRBJ2-1, with D possibly being TRBD2 (5 bases). The V and J ends lost 3 bases and 5 bases respectively, with 11 bases between them. The CDR3 contains 14 residues. Germline V gene lookup returns CDR1 PRHDT and CDR2 FYEKMQ (reference sequence). The CDR3 reads CASSFGETHNEQFF. The DNA for the CDR3 is TGTGCCAGCAGCTTTGGGGAGACCCACAATGAGCAGTTCTTC.

V gene TRBV7-2 combines with J gene TRBJ1-5; tentatively, D is TRBD1 (5 bases). The CDR3 is made up of 15 amino acids. The germline gives CDR1 SGHTA, CDR2 FQGNSA. V shed 2 bases and J shed 1 base, with 9 bases lying between them. CDR3 DNA: TGTGCCAGCAGCTTAACGCAGGGAAGCAATCAGCCCCAGCATTTT. Encoded protein: CASSLTQGSNQPQHF.

The chain recombines TRBV5-1 with TRBJ2-1, with D perhaps being TRBD1 or TRBD2 (5 bases each). Germline V gives CDR1 SGHRS, CDR2 YFSETQ. This CDR3 has 14 amino acids. Trimming pared 4 bases from V and 7 bases from J, leaving 15 bases between. CDR3 in amino acids: CASSNPGTKNEQFF. CDR3 nucleotide sequence: TGCGCCAGCAGCAACCCCGGGACCAAGAATGAGCAGTTCTTC.